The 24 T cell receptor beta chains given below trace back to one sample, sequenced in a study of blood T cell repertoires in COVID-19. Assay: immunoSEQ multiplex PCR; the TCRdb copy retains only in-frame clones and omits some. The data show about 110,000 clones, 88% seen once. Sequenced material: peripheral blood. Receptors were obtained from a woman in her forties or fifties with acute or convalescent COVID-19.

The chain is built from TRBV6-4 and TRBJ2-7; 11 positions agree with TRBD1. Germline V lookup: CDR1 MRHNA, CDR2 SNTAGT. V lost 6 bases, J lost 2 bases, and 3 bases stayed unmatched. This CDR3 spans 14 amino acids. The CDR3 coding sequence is TGTGCCAGCAGGAGGGGACAGGGGGCCTACGAGCAGTACTTC. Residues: CASRRGQGAYEQYF.

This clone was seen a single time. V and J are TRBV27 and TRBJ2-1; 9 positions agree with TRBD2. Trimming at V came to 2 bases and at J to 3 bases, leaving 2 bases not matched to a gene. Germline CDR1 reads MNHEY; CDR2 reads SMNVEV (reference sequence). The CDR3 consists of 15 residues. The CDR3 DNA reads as TGTGCCAGCAGTTTAACAGCGGGAGGCTACAATGAGCAGTTCTTC. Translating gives CASSLTAGGYNEQFF.

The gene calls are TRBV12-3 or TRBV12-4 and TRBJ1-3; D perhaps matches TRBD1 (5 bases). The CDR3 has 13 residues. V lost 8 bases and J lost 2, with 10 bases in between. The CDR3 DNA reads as TGTGCCAGCGCGGTGGGGCCTGGAAACACCATATATTTT. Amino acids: CASAVGPGNTIYF.

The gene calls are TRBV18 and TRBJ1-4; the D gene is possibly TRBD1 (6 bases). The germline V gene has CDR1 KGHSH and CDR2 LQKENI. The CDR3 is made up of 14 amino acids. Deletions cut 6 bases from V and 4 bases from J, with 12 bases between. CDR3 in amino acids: CASSRGSLNEKLFF. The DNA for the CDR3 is TGTGCCAGCTCCAGGGGTAGCCTTAATGAAAAACTGTTTTTT.

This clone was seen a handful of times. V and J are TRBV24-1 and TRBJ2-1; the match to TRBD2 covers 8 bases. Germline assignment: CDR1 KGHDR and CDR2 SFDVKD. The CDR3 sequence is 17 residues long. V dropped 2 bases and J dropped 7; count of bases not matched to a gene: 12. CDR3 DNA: TGTGCCACCAGTGATTCCTCTCCGGGACTAGTTCAGAATGAGCAGTTCTTC. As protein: CATSDSSPGLVQNEQFF.

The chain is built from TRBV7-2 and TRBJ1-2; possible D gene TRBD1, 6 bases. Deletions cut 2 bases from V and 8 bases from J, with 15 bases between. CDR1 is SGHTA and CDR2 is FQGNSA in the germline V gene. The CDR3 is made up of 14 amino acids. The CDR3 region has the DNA TGTGCCAGCAGCTTATACAGGGTTTCGGGGGGCTACACCTTC. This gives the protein CASSLYRVSGGYTF.

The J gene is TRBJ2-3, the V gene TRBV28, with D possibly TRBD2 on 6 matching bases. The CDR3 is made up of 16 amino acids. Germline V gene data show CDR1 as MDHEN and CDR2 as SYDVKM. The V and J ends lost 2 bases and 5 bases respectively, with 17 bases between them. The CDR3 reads CASSLLVGGPIDTQYF. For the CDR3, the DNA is TGTGCCAGCAGTTTACTCGTGGGAGGACCGATAGATACGCAGTATTTT. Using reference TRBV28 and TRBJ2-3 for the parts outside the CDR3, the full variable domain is DVKVTQSSRYLVKRTGEKVFLECVQDMDHENMFWYRQDPGLGLRLIYFSYDVKMKEKGDIPEGYSVSREKKERFSLILESASTNQTSMYLCASSLLVGGPIDTQYFGPGTRLTVL.

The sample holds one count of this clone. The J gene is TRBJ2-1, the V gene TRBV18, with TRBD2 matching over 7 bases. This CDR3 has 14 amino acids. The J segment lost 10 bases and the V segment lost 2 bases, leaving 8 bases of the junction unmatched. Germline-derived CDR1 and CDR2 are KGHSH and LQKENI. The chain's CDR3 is CASSPGAGEREQFF. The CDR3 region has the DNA TGTGCCAGCTCACCAGGGGCGGGAGAACGAGAGCAGTTCTTC.

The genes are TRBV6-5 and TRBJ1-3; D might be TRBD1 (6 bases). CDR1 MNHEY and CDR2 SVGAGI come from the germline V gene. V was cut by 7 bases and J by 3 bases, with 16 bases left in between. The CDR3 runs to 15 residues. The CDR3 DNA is TGTGCCAGCACTAAGGGGGGGGCAGTTGGAAACACCATATATTTT. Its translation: CASTKGGAVGNTIYF.

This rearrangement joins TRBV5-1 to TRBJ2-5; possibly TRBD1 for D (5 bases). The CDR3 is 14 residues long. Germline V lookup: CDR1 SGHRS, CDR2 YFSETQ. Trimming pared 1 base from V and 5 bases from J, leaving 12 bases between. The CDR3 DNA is TGCGCCAGCAGCTTGCCGGCAGGGCCGGAGACCCAGTACTTC. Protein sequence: CASSLPAGPETQYF.

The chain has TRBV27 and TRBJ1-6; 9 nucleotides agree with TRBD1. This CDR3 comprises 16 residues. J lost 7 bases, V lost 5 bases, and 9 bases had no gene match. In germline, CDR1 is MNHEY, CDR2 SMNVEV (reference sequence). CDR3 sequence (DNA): TGTGCCAGCAGTCCGTATACAGGGGGCCAAAATTCACCCCTCCACTTT. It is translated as CASSPYTGGQNSPLHF.

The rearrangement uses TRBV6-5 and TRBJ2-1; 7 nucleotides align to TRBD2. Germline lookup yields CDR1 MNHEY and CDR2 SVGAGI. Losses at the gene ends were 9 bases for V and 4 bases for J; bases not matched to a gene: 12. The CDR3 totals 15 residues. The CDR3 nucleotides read TGTGCCAGTGGGGGGGGGAGCGGTTGGTACAATGAGCAGTTCTTC. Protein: CASGGGSGWYNEQFF.

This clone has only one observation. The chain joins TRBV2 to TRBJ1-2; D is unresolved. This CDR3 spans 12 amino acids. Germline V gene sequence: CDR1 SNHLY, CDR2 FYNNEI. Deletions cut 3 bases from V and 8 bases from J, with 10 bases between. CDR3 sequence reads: CASSDPGVGYTF. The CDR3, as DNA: TGTGCCAGCAGTGATCCCGGAGTAGGCTACACCTTC.

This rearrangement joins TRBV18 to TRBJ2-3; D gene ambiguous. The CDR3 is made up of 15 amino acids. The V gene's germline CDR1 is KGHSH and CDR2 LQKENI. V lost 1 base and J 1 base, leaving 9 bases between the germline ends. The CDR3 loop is CASSPQPIRTDTQYF. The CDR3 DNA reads TGTGCCAGCTCACCACAGCCAATCCGCACAGATACGCAGTATTTT.

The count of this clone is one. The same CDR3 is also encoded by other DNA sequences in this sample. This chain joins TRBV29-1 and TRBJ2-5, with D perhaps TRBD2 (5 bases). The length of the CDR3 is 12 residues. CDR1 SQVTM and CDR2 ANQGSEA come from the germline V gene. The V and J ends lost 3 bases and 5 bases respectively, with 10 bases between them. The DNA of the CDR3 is TGCAGCGTTGACCGGGGTGGGGAGACCCAGTACTTC. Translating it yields CSVDRGGETQYF.

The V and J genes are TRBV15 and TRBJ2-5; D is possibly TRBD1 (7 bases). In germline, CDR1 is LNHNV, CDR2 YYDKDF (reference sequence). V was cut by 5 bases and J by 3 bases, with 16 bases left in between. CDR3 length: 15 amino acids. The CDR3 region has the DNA TGTGCCACCAGCGGAGCGAGCAGGGGGGAAGAGACCCAGTACTTC. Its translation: CATSGASRGEETQYF.

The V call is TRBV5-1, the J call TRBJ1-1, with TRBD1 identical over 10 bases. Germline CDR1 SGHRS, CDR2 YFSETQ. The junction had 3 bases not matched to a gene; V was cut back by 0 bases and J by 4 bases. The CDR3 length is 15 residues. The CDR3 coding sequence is TGCGCCAGCAGCTTGGGACAGGGGGCGGGCACTGAAGCTTTCTTT. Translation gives CASSLGQGAGTEAFF.

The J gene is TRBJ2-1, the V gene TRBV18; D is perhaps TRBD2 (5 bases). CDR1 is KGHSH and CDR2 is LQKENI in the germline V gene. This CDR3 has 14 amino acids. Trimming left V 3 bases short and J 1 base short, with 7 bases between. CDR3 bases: TGTGCCAGCTCACCGGAGCGGTCCTACAATGAGCAGTTCTTC. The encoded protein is CASSPERSYNEQFF.

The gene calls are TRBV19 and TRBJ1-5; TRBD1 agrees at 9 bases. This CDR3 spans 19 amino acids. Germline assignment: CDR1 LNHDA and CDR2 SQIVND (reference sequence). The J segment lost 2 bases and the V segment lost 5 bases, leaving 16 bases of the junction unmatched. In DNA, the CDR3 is TGTGCCAGTAGTCCACCCACAGGGGGCGGAGGTGTCGGCAATCAGCCCCAGCATTTT. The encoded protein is CASSPPTGGGGVGNQPQHF.

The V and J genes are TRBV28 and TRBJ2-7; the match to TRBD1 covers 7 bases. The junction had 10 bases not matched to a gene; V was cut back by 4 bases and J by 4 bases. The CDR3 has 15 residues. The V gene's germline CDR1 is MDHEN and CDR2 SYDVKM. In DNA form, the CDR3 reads TGTGCCAGCAGTTCTCCGGGACAGAACCATTACGAGCAGTACTTC. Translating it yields CASSSPGQNHYEQYF.

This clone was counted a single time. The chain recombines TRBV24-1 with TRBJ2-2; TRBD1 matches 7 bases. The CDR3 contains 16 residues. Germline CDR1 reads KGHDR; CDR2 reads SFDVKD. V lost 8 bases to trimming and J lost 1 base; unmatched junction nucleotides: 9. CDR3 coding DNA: TGTGCCACCAATGCCGAGGACAGGAGGAACACCGGGGAGCTGTTTTTT. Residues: CATNAEDRRNTGELFF.

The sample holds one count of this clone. DNA for the CDR3: TGTGCCAGCAGCTTAAGGTCAGGGAAAGGTGCCAAAAACATTCAGTACTTC. This gives the protein CASSLRSGKGAKNIQYF. This sequence joins TRBV7-6 and TRBJ2-4; TRBD1 might be the D (5 bases). CDR1 and CDR2 from the germline V gene are SGHVS and FNYEAQ. The CDR3 consists of 17 residues. V shed 2 bases and J shed 1 base, with 15 bases lying between them.

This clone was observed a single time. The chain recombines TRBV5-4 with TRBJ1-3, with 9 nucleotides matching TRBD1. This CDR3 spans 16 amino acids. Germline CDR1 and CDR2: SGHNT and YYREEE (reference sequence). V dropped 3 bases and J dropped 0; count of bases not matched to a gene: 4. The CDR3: CASSWDRESSGNTIYF. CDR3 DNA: TGTGCCAGCAGCTGGGACAGGGAAAGCTCTGGAAACACCATATATTTT.

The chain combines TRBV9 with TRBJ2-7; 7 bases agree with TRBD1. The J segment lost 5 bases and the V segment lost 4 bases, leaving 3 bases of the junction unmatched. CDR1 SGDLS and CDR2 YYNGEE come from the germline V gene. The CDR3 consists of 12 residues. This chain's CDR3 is CASSRDSHEQYF. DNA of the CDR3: TGTGCCAGCAGCCGGGACAGCCACGAGCAGTACTTC.